Below, one TCR beta chain is given with its context. Here immunoSEQ multiplex PCR was the method, and the copy in TCRdb shows in-frame clones only, minus some. The table records over 150,000 clones, roughly 94% of them present only once. Seattle participants joined during active infection and were tracked over time. This specimen belongs to a study of blood T cell repertoires in COVID-19. Study-wide background: Some COVID-19 samples were acute and others convalescent; all came from the United States, Italy and Spain. PBMCs, B-cell-depleted T cells, or T cells were the source of the cDNA or gDNA that made up the material.

Deletions cut 0 bases from V and 0 bases from J, with 8 bases between. The V gene's germline CDR1 is MNHEY and CDR2 SMNVEV (reference sequence). CDR3 length: 15 amino acids. The sequence derives from a man aged 25-45 years with COVID-19, enrolled during active disease. What was sequenced was peripheral blood. This chain connects TRBV27 to TRBJ1-2, with D perhaps matching TRBD1 (5 bases). The CDR3 DNA is TGTGCCAGCAGTTTATCGGGCAGGGCTAACTATGGCTACACCTTC. As protein: CASSLSGRANYGYTF.